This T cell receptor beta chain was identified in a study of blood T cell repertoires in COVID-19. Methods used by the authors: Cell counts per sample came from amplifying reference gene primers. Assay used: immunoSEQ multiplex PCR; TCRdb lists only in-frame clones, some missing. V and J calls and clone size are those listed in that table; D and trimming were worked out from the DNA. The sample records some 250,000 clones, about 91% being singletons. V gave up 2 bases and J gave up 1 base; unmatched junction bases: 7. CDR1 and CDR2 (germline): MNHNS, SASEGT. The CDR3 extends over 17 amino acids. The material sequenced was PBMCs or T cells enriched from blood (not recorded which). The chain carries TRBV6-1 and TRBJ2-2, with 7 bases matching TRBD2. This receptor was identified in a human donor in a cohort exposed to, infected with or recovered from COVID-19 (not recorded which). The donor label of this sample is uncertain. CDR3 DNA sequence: TGTGCCAGCAGTGAAAACTGGGTAGCGGGGAACACCGGGGAGCTGTTTTTT. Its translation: CASSENWVAGNTGELFF.